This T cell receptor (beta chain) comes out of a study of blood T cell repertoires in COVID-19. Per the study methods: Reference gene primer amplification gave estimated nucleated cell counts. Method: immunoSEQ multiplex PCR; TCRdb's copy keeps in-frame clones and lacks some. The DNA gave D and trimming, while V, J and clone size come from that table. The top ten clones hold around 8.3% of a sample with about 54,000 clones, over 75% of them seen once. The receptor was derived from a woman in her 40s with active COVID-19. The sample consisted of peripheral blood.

CDR3 in amino acids: CASSQVRNTGELFF. The CDR3 nucleotides read TGTGCCAGCAGCCAAGTTCGGAACACCGGGGAGCTGTTTTTT. This chain joins TRBV3-1 (or the pseudogene TRBV3-2) and TRBJ2-2; D is unclear. CDR1 is LGHDT and CDR2 is YNNKEL in the germline V gene (reference sequence). The CDR3 loop spans 14 amino acids. V gave up 1 base and J gave up 1 base, with 4 bases separating them.